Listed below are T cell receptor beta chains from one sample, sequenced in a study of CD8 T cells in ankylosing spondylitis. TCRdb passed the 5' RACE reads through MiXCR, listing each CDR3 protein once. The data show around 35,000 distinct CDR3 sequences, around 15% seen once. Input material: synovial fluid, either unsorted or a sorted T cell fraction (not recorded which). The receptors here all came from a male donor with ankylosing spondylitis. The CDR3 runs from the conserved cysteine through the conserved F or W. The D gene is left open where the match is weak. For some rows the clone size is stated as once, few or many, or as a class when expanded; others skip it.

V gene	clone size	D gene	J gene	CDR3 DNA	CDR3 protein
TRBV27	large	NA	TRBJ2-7	TGTGCCAGCAGTTTACGGGGGAAGCTAGCCTACGAGCAGTACTTC	CASSLRGKLAYEQYF
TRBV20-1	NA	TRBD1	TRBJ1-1	TGCAGTGCTAGTTTTACAGGGGAATCCACTGAAGCTTTCTTT	CSASFTGESTEAFF
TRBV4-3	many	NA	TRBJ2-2	TGCGCCAGCAGCCAAGTGGACAGTCGAAACACCGGGGAGCTGTTTTTT	CASSQVDSRNTGELFF
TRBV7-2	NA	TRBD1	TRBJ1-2	TGTGCCAGCGGCCCCGGCGGGACAGGGTGGCGGTATGGCTACACCTTC	CASGPGGTGWRYGYTF
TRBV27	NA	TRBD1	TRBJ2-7	TGTGCCAGCCGGTCAGGGGGACGCTACGAGCAGTACTTC	CASRSGGRYEQYF
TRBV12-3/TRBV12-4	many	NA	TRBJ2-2	TGTGCCAGCAGTTTCCTCGGGGCCGGCGGGGAGCTGTTTTTT	CASSFLGAGGELFF
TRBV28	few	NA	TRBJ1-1	TGTGCCAGCAGTTTATACGGGCTGGCCACTGAAGCTTTCTTT	CASSLYGLATEAFF
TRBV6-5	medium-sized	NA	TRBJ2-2	TGTGCCAGCAGTTACTTGACGGGGGCCGGGGAGCTGTTTTTT	CASSYLTGAGELFF
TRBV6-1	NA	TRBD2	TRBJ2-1	TGTGCCAGCAGGGAACGTAGCGGGACCGGGAATGAGCAGTTCTTC	CASRERSGTGNEQFF
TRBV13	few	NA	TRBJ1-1	TGTGCCAGCAGCTTAGAAGGGGAGAACACTGAAGCTTTCTTT	CASSLEGENTEAFF
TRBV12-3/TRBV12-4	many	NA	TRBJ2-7	TGTGCCAGCAGTTCCGACAGATACTACGAGCAGTACTTC	CASSSDRYYEQYF
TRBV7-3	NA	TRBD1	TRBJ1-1	TGTGCCAGCAGCCCCTCAGACAGGGATGGGAACACTGAAGCTTTCTTT	CASSPSDRDGNTEAFF
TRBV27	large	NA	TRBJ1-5	TGTGCCAGCAGTCCCCCCGGAGGGGGGAGCAATCAGCCCCAGCATTTT	CASSPPGGGSNQPQHF
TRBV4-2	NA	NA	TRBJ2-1	TGTGCCAGCAGCCGTAGCTGCCCCTACAATGAGCAGTTCTTC	CASSRSCPYNEQFF
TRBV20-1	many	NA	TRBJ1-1	TGCAGTGCTAGGGTCCCGCCACGGTGGACTGAAGCTTTCTTT	CSARVPPRWTEAFF
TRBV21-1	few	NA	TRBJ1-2	TGTGCCAGCAGCTGTGGCTACACCTTC	CASSCGYTF
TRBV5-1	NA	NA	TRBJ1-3	TGCGCCAGCAGCTTGGAATATGGAAACACCATATATTTT	CASSLEYGNTIYF
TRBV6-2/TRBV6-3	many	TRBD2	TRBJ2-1	TGTGCCAGCAGACCCGAAGAGGGACTAGCGGTATATGAGCAGTTCTTC	CASRPEEGLAVYEQFF
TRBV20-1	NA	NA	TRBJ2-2	TGCAGTGCTAGAGTTCGCTCCGGGGAGCTGTTTTTT	CSARVRSGELFF
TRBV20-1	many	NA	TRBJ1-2	TGCAGTGCTAGAATTCAGGGTCTTGGTGGCTACACCTTC	CSARIQGLGGYTF
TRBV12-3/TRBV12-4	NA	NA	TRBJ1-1	TGTGCCAGCAGTATAAATGGGGGGAGCGCTGAAGCTTTCTTT	CASSINGGSAEAFF
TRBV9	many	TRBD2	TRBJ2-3	TGTGCCAGCAGCGGTGGGACTAGCGGTCTCACAGATACGCAGTATTTT	CASSGGTSGLTDTQYF
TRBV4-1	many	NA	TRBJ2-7	TGCGCCAGCAGTCTTTCAGGGGTCTTGTACGAGCAGTACTTC	CASSLSGVLYEQYF
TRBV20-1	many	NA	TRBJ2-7	TGCAGTGCCTGCCGCGGGGTCGATCCCTACGAGCAGTACTTC	CSACRGVDPYEQYF
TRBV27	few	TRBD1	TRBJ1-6	TGTGCCAGCAGTTTGACAGGGGGCGATTCACCCCTCCACTTT	CASSLTGGDSPLHF
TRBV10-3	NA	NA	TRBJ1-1	TGTGCCATCAGACCGGGCGGCATGAACACTGAAGCTTTCTTT	CAIRPGGMNTEAFF
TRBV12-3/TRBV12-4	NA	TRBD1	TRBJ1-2	TGTGCCAGCAGTTTGGGGACAGGGGTAGGCTACACCTTC	CASSLGTGVGYTF
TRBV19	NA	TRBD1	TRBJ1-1	TGTGCCAGTAGTATTTTCGGGACAGGTGAAGCTTTCTTT	CASSIFGTGEAFF
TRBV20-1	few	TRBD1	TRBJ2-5	TGCAGTGCTAGAGATGGAGGGACAGGCGAGACCCAGTACTTC	CSARDGGTGETQYF
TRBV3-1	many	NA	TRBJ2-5	TGTGCCAGCAGCCAAGAGGGCGACATGACACTCCACCAAGAGACCCAGTACTTC	CASSQEGDMTLHQETQYF
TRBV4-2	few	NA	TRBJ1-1	TGTGCCAGCAGCCCGACAGAGAACACTGAAGCTTTCTTT	CASSPTENTEAFF
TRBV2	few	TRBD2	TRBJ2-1	TGTGCCAGCAGTGAATGGTCTAGCGGGAGCGGGGAGTTCTTC	CASSEWSSGSGEFF
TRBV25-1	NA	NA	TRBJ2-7	TGTGCCAGCAGACATAGAGATCCAGGCTACGAGCAGTACTTC	CASRHRDPGYEQYF
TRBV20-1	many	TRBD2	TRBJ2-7	TGCAGTGCTGTTAGCGGGGGGGATTCCTACGAGCAGTACTTC	CSAVSGGDSYEQYF
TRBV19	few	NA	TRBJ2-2	TGTGCCAGTAGTATCATCTTCGACACCGGGGAGCTGTTTTTT	CASSIIFDTGELFF
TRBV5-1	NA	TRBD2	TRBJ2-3	TGCGCCAGCATTCCTAGCGGTCGAGATACGCAGTATTTT	CASIPSGRDTQYF
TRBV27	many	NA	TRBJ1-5	TGTGCCAGCAGTTTGTCGGCACTGAATCAGCCCCAGCATTTT	CASSLSALNQPQHF
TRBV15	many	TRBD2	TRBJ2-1	TGTGCCACCAGCAGAGAGGCGGGAGGGACTTACAATGAGCAGTTCTTC	CATSREAGGTYNEQFF
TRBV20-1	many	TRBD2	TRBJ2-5	TGCAGTGCGAAGGGAGCGGGGGATTTGGGGACCCAGTACTTC	CSAKGAGDLGTQYF
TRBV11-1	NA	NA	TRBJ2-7	TGTGCCAGCAGCTCCTCCTATTACAGGGAAAAGGGCCCCTACGAGCAGTACTTC	CASSSSYYREKGPYEQYF
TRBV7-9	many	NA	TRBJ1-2	TGTGCCAGCAGCTGGCCTAGAGCAATTGCTAACTATGGCTACACCTTC	CASSWPRAIANYGYTF
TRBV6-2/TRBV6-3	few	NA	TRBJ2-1	TGTGCCAGCAGTGTTAGGGTTATCAATGAGCAGTTCTTC	CASSVRVINEQFF
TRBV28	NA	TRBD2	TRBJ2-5	TGTGCCAGCAGTAAAGGAACTAGCGGGGGTACCACCCAGTACTTC	CASSKGTSGGTTQYF
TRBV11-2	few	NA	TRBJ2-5	TGTGCCAGCAGCCACCGTAGACAGGCCCAGTACTTC	CASSHRRQAQYF
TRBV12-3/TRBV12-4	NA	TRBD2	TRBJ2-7	TGTGCCAGCAGAGGTGGGGGGAGGGACTACGAGCAGTACTTC	CASRGGGRDYEQYF
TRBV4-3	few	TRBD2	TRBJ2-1	TGCGCCAGCAGCCAATCGGGACTAGCGGGGGGAAGGGGTGAGCAGTTCTTC	CASSQSGLAGGRGEQFF